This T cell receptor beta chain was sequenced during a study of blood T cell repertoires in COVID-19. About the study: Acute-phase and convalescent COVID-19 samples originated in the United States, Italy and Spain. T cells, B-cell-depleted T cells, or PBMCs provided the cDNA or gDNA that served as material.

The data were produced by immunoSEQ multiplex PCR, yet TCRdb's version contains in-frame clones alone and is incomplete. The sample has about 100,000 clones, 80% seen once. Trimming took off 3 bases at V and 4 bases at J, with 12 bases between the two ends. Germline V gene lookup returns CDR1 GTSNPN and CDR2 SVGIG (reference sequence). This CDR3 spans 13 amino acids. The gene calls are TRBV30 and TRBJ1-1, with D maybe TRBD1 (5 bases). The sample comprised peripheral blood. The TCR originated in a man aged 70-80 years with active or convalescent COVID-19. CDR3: CAWSRVRSTEAFF. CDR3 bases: TGTGCCTGGAGCAGGGTCAGAAGCACTGAAGCTTTCTTT.